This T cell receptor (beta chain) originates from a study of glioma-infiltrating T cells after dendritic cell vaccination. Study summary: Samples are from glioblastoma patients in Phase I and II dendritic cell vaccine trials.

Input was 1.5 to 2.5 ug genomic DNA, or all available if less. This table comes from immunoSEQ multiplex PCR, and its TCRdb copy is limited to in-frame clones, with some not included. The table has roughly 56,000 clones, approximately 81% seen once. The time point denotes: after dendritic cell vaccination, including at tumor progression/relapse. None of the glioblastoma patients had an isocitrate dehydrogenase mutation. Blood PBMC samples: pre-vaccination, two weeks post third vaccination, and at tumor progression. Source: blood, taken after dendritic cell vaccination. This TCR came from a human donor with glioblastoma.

This CDR3 reads CASSPGLGCTF. For the CDR3, the DNA is TGTGCCAGCAGTCCAGGACTCGGGTGCACCTTC. This chain connects TRBV28 to TRBJ1-2, with D unclear. This CDR3 region has 11 residues. Germline V gives CDR1 MDHEN, CDR2 SYDVKM. V was pared by 5 bases and J by 13 bases, with 14 bases between.